These 21 T cell receptor beta chains came from one sample sequenced in a study of blood T cell repertoires in COVID-19. Using immunoSEQ multiplex PCR, the repertoire was profiled, and TCRdb retains in-frame clones only, with some absent. The profile shows 140,000 or so clones, 75% to 90% of them singletons. Sequencing was carried out using peripheral blood. Receptor source: a woman aged 60-75 years with active COVID-19.

This rearrangement joins TRBV7-2 to TRBJ1-2, with 9 bases that match TRBD1. Germline trimming cut 3 bases from V and 7 bases from J; bases unmatched to any gene: 6. Germline loops: CDR1 SGHTA, CDR2 FQGNSA. The CDR3 runs to 14 residues. DNA of the CDR3: TGTGCCAGCAGCTTCAACAGGGGGCATAGTGGCTACACCTTC. Amino acid sequence: CASSFNRGHSGYTF.

This clone came up once. At the DNA level, this CDR3 is encoded by other sequences in the same sample as well. The chain uses TRBV7-2 and TRBJ1-1; 7 positions agree with TRBD1. The CDR3 sequence is 15 residues long. V lost 4 bases and J lost 0; bases outside the gene matches: 5. Germline loops: CDR1 SGHTA, CDR2 FQGNSA. CDR3: CASSSGTVMNTEAFF. The CDR3 bases are TGTGCCAGCAGCTCCGGGACAGTAATGAACACTGAAGCTTTCTTT.

This chain connects TRBV28 to TRBJ1-2; D perhaps matches TRBD1 (6 bases). Looked up from germline, CDR1 is MDHEN and CDR2 is SYDVKM. The CDR3 length is 11 residues. V lost 3 bases and J lost 10, with 9 bases in between. The CDR3 region has the DNA TGTGCCAGCAGTTTCGCAGGGGACTACACCTTC. Translated, it gives CASSFAGDYTF.

This chain uses TRBV7-6 with TRBJ2-1, with 10 nucleotides matching TRBD2. V lost 5 bases to trimming and J lost 6 bases; unmatched junction nucleotides: 7. The V gene's germline CDR1 is SGHVS and CDR2 FNYEAQ. CDR3 length equals 15 residues. As DNA, the CDR3 is TGTGCCAGCAGCCCCCTAGCGGGAGTCTCCAATGAGCAGTTCTTC. It codes for CASSPLAGVSNEQFF.

A single count supports this clone. The J gene is TRBJ1-5, the V gene TRBV7-2; 8 nucleotides agree with TRBD1. The J segment lost 6 bases and the V segment lost 5 bases, leaving 6 bases of the junction unmatched. This CDR3 is built from 14 residues. Germline lookup yields CDR1 SGHTA and CDR2 FQGNSA. The CDR3: CASSETGGGQPQHF. Written as DNA, the CDR3 is TGTGCCAGCAGCGAAACAGGGGGAGGTCAGCCCCAGCATTTT.

The chain employs TRBV15 and TRBJ2-2; possible D gene TRBD1, 6 bases. The CDR3 has 15 residues. Between the trimmed V and J ends, which lost 5 bases and 5 bases, there was a span of 15 bases. The V gene's germline CDR1 is LNHNV and CDR2 YYDKDF (reference sequence). This chain's CDR3 is CATSLGQGRTGELFF. The CDR3 bases are TGTGCCACCAGCCTGGGACAAGGCCGGACCGGGGAGCTGTTTTTT. Full variable domain (rest looked up from reference TRBV15 and TRBJ2-2): DAMVIQNPRYQVTQFGKPVTLSCSQTLNHNVMYWYQQKSSQAPKLLFHYYDKDFNNEADTPDNFQSRRPNTSFCFLDIRSPGLGDTAMYLCATSLGQGRTGELFFGEGSRLTVL.

The sample holds one count of this clone. The V gene is TRBV19, the J gene TRBJ2-7; TRBD2 agrees at 8 bases. Germline assignment: CDR1 LNHDA and CDR2 SQIVND (reference sequence). V trimming: 5 bases; J trimming: 6 bases; junction bases outside the gene matches: 12. This CDR3 has 15 residues. The CDR3 nucleotides read TGTGCCAGTAGTGCCACCGGGACTAGGCTAAGCGAGCAGTACTTC. The encoded protein is CASSATGTRLSEQYF.

This sequence joins TRBV29-1 and TRBJ2-3, with 10 bases identical to TRBD2. CDR3 length equals 16 residues. V shed 4 bases and J 6 bases; nucleotides not matched to a gene: 13. Germline V lookup: CDR1 SQVTM, CDR2 ANQGSEA. The CDR3 here is CSVGRTSGSLTDTQYF. CDR3 sequence (DNA): TGCAGCGTTGGGAGGACTAGCGGCTCCTTGACGGATACGCAGTATTTT.

The CDR3 bases are TGTGCCAGCAGTTCGCACTCGGGGGGGGCTAACTATGGCTACACCTTC. Amino acid sequence: CASSSHSGGANYGYTF. The chain is built from TRBV28 and TRBJ1-2; D may be TRBD1 (5 bases). Germline CDR1 and CDR2: MDHEN and SYDVKM. V lost 4 bases to trimming and J lost 0 bases, with 15 bases between them. The CDR3 has 16 amino acids.

The chain's CDR3 is CASSERVAGGPDYEQYF. As DNA, the CDR3 is TGTGCCAGCAGTGAAAGGGTAGCGGGAGGGCCAGACTACGAGCAGTACTTC. The chain links TRBV2 to TRBJ2-7, with 11 bases that match TRBD2. This CDR3 has 17 amino acids. Germline lookup yields CDR1 SNHLY and CDR2 FYNNEI. V lost 2 bases to trimming and J lost 3 bases; unmatched junction nucleotides: 9. Based on the CDR3 plus reference TRBV2 and TRBJ2-7, the full variable domain is EPEVTQTPSHQVTQMGQEVILRCVPISNHLYFYWYRQILGQKVEFLVSFYNNEISEKSEIFDDQFSVERPDGSNFTLKIRSTKLEDSAMYFCASSERVAGGPDYEQYFGPGTRLTVT.

The chain couples TRBV5-4 to TRBJ2-3, with 9 positions matching TRBD2. The germline gives CDR1 SGHNT, CDR2 YYREEE (reference sequence). The CDR3 runs 16 residues. V dropped 1 base and J dropped 2; count of bases not matched to a gene: 5. CDR3 loop: CASSLTGGRVTDTQYF. The CDR3 DNA reads as TGTGCCAGCAGCTTGACGGGCGGGAGGGTCACAGATACGCAGTATTTT.

V is TRBV24-1 and J is TRBJ2-3; 9 bases map to TRBD2. Unmatched junction bases numbered 9, after V lost 3 bases and J lost 6 bases. This CDR3 has 16 residues. The germline V gene has CDR1 KGHDR and CDR2 SFDVKD. CDR3 sequence: CATSDPGLASRDTQYF. CDR3 coding DNA: TGTGCCACCAGTGATCCTGGACTAGCGAGTAGGGATACGCAGTATTTT.

The table lists this clone with a count of one. The chain is built from TRBV7-9 and TRBJ2-1; the match to TRBD2 covers 11 bases. V gave up 4 bases and J gave up 3 bases; unmatched junction bases: 5. There are 16 residues in the CDR3. From germline, CDR1 is SEHNR and CDR2 FQNEAQ (reference sequence). Here the CDR3 DNA reads TGTGCCAGCAGCTCGCCTAGCGGGAGGAACTACAATGAGCAGTTCTTC. Amino acids: CASSSPSGRNYNEQFF. Together with reference TRBV7-9 and TRBJ2-1, the CDR3 gives the full variable domain: DTGVSQNPRHKITKRGQNVTFRCDPISEHNRLYWYRQTLGQGPEFLTYFQNEAQLEKSRLLSDRFSAERPKGSFSTLEIQRTEQGDSAMYLCASSSPSGRNYNEQFFGPGTRLTVL.

The chain is built from TRBV5-1 and TRBJ2-5; TRBD2 aligns across 8 bases. V gave up 1 base and J gave up 1 base; unmatched junction bases: 3. CDR3 length: 15 amino acids. The germline V gene encodes CDR1 SGHRS and CDR2 YFSETQ. The CDR3 loop reads CASSLQGLAQETQYF. DNA for the CDR3: TGCGCCAGCAGCTTGCAAGGACTAGCCCAAGAGACCCAGTACTTC.

The V and J genes are TRBV5-1 and TRBJ2-3; D gene uncertain. Germline V CDR1 and CDR2: SGHRS, YFSETQ. Trimming shortened V by 1 base and J by 6 bases, and 12 bases separated the two germline ends. CDR3 length: 14 residues. The CDR3 region has the DNA TGCGCCAGCAGCTTGAAGACTCCTCAGGATACGCAGTATTTT. Encoded protein: CASSLKTPQDTQYF.

V gene TRBV7-8 combines with J gene TRBJ1-2, with D perhaps matching TRBD1 (5 bases). CDR1 SGHVS and CDR2 FQNEAQ come from the germline V gene. The V end was cut by 0 bases, the J end by 3 bases, with 14 bases between. This CDR3 contains 16 residues. CDR3 amino acids: CASSLAPATGDYGYTF. The CDR3 region has the DNA TGTGCCAGCAGCTTAGCTCCTGCGACGGGGGACTATGGCTACACCTTC.

V usage is TRBV24-1 and J usage is TRBJ2-1; no definite D call. The CDR3 runs 11 residues. Trimming took 1 base from V and 10 from J, leaving 4 bases between them. CDR1 is KGHDR and CDR2 is SFDVKD in the germline V gene. In DNA form, the CDR3 reads TGTGCCACCAGTGATTTTCGGGAGCAGTTCTTC. Its protein product is CATSDFREQFF.

This clone appeared once. V and J are TRBV11-2 and TRBJ2-3; unclear D gene. The CDR3 extends over 18 amino acids. Germline V lookup: CDR1 SGHAT, CDR2 FQNNGV. V was clipped by 5 bases and J by 2 bases, with 23 bases between them. As DNA, the CDR3 is TGTGCCAGCAGCCCCTATCCCCAAGAGGCCTCGGTCACAGATACGCAGTATTTT. Its protein is CASSPYPQEASVTDTQYF.

The chain links TRBV7-6 to TRBJ2-1, with TRBD2 matching over 11 bases. V shed 5 bases, J shed 4 bases, and the junction held 10 bases outside the gene matches. The germline V gene has CDR1 SGHVS and CDR2 FNYEAQ. This CDR3 has 17 residues. CDR3 coding DNA: TGTGCCAGCAGCGCTACACTAGCGGGAGAGGGTTACAATGAGCAGTTCTTC. Encoded protein: CASSATLAGEGYNEQFF.

The chain employs TRBV19 and TRBJ1-5; 7 bases fit TRBD1. This CDR3 has 13 residues. V lost 10 bases to trimming and J lost 4 bases; unmatched junction nucleotides: 7. Germline values: CDR1 LNHDA, CDR2 SQIVND (reference sequence). The CDR3, as DNA: TGTGCCACCCACAGGGGTTATAATCAGCCCCAGCATTTT. Translation: CATHRGYNQPQHF.

This clone was detected only a few times. The chain employs TRBV5-1 and TRBJ2-7; the match to TRBD2 covers 10 bases. The CDR3 totals 15 residues. Germline loops: CDR1 SGHRS, CDR2 YFSETQ. V was pared by 4 bases and J by 4 bases, with 8 bases of the junction left unmatched. CDR3 protein: CASSELAGRLYEQYF. DNA of the CDR3: TGCGCCAGCAGCGAACTAGCGGGGCGTTTGTACGAGCAGTACTTC.